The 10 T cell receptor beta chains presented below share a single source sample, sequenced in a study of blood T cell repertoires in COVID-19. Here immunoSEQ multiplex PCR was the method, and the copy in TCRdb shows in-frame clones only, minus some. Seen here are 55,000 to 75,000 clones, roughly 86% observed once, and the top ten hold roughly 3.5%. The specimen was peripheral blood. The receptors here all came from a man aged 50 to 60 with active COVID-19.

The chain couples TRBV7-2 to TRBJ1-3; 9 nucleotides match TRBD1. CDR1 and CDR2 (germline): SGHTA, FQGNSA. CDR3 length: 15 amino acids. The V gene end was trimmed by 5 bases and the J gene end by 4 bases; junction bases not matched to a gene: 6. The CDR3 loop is CASSGGQGLGNTIYF. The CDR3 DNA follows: TGTGCCAGCAGCGGGGGACAGGGACTAGGAAACACCATATATTTT.

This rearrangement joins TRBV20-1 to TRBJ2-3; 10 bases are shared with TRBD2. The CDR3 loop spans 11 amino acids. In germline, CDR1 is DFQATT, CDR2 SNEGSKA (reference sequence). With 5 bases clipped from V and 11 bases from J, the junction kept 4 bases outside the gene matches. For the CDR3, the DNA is TGCAGTGCTCTCGGACTAGCGGAGCAGTATTTT. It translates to CSALGLAEQYF.

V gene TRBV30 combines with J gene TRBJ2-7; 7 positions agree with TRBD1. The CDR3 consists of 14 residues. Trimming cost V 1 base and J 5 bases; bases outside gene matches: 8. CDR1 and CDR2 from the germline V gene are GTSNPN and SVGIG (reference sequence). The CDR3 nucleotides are TGTGCCTGGAGTGCCCTCGGGACAGCTAACGAGCAGTACTTC. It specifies CAWSALGTANEQYF.

CDR3 loop: CASSLTGGSVGYGYTF. CDR3 nucleotides: TGTGCCAGCAGTTTAACAGGGGGCTCCGTAGGCTATGGCTACACCTTC. The V call is TRBV27, the J call TRBJ1-2, with 9 bases lining up with TRBD1. Germline CDR1 is MNHEY and CDR2 is SMNVEV (reference sequence). The V and J ends lost 2 bases and 4 bases, in that order; junction bases with no gene match: 8. There are 16 residues in the CDR3.

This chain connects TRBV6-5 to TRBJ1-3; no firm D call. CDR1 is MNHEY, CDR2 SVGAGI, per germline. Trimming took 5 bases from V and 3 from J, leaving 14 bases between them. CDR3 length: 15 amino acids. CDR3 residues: CASSRPGSHGNTIYF. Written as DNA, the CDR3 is TGTGCCAGCAGTAGGCCGGGATCCCATGGAAACACCATATATTTT.

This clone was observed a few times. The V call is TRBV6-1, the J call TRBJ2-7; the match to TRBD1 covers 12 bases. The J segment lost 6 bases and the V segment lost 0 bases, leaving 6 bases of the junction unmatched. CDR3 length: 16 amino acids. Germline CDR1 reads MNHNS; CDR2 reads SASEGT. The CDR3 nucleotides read TGTGCCAGCAGTGAAGCAGGGACAGGGGGCCGCAGCGAGCAGTACTTC. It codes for CASSEAGTGGRSEQYF.

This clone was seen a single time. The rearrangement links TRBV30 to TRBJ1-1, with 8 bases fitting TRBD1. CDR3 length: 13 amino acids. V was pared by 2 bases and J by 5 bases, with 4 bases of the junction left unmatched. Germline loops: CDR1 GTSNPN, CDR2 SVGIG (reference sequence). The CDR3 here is CAWSHRGGTEAFF. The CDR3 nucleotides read TGTGCCTGGAGTCACAGGGGGGGGACTGAAGCTTTCTTT.

The CDR3 sequence: CASRPLPSPGDTQYF. Here the CDR3 DNA reads TGTGCCAGCCGTCCACTGCCTAGCCCGGGAGATACGCAGTATTTT. This chain joins TRBV11-2 and TRBJ2-3; D is perhaps TRBD2 (5 bases). This CDR3 spans 15 amino acids. Germline values: CDR1 SGHAT, CDR2 FQNNGV. Trimming cost V 8 bases and J 5 bases, with 20 bases left between them.

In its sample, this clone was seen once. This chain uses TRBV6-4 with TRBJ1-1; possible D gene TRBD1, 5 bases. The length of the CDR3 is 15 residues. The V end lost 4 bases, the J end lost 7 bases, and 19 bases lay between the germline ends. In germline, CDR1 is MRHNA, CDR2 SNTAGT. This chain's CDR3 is CASSASSGMIGEAFF. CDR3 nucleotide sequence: TGTGCCAGCAGTGCCAGTTCAGGGATGATTGGTGAAGCTTTCTTT.

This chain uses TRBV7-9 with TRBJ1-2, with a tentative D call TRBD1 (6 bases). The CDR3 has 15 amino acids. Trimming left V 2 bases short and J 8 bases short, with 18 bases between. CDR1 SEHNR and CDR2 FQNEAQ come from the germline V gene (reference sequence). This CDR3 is CASSLSYREGGGYTF. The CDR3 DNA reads TGTGCCAGCAGCTTATCATACAGGGAAGGAGGAGGCTACACCTTC.